This T cell receptor (beta chain) was captured by sequencing in a study of blood T cell repertoires in COVID-19. This table comes from immunoSEQ multiplex PCR, and its TCRdb copy is limited to in-frame clones, with some not included. This sample yields over 300,000 clones, of which around 90% are seen a single time; 6.5% belongs to the top ten. Germline V gene sequence: CDR1 KGHSH, CDR2 LQKENI. The CDR3 has 17 residues. Trimming removed 3 bases at V and 1 base at J, with 18 bases between. In its sample, this clone was seen once. The chain joins TRBV18 to TRBJ1-2; possibly TRBD1 for D (6 bases). The clonotype originates from a young man with active or convalescent COVID-19. The specimen sequenced was peripheral blood. In nucleotides, the CDR3 is TGTGCCAGCTCACCTGTCTCCAGCGCAGGGGTTAACTATGGCTACACCTTC. It is translated as CASSPVSSAGVNYGYTF.